A single sample is the source of the 14 T cell receptor beta chains below, sequenced in a study of cytomegalovirus exposure and HLA in healthy donors. Use of 60 Vbeta and 13 Jbeta primers characterized the PCR. Profiled with immunoSEQ multiplex PCR; TCRdb holds only in-frame clones, not every one. The sample carries fewer than 200,000 clones, approximately 80% recorded once. Sample: PBMCs. These receptors originate from a woman aged 18-29 years in good health and CMV-seronegative.

The chain employs TRBV9 and TRBJ2-7; no clear D gene. CDR1 SGDLS and CDR2 YYNGEE come from the germline V gene. V was clipped by 0 bases and J by 6 bases, with 10 bases between them. The length of the CDR3 is 13 residues. For the CDR3, the DNA is TGTGCCAGCAGCGTAGTACTGTCGGGCGAGCAGTACTTC. Encoded protein: CASSVVLSGEQYF.

The chain is built from TRBV10-3 and TRBJ2-1, with 14 bases identical to TRBD2. This CDR3 is built from 16 residues. V was clipped by 2 bases and J by 7 bases; unmatched bases: 4. Germline CDR1 is ENHRY and CDR2 is SYGVKD. The DNA of the CDR3 is TGTGCCATCAGTGAGGTCGGGACTAGCGGGAGTAATGAGCAGTTCTTC. Translated, it gives CAISEVGTSGSNEQFF.

This clone was seen only a few times. This chain links TRBV5-1 with TRBJ2-5; perhaps TRBD1 as D (5 bases). Germline V gene lookup returns CDR1 SGHRS and CDR2 YFSETQ. The germline V and J ends were trimmed by 7 bases and 3 bases, with 13 bases remaining between them. This CDR3 is 13 amino acids long. The CDR3 nucleotides read TGCGCCAGCGGTAGACAGTGGGAAGAGACCCAGTACTTC. This translates into CASGRQWEETQYF.

On this clone itself: This specimen includes other DNA sequences encoding the same CDR3. In nucleotides, the CDR3 is TGTGCCAGCTCACCAGGACAAGGAGGGGAAAAACTGTTTTTT. It codes for CASSPGQGGEKLFF. This chain joins TRBV18 and TRBJ1-4, with D maybe TRBD1 (5 bases). Germline V gene sequence: CDR1 KGHSH, CDR2 LQKENI. V lost 2 bases and J 8 bases, leaving 12 bases between the germline ends. The CDR3 runs 14 residues.

The genes are TRBV28 and TRBJ2-7; D is possibly TRBD1 (5 bases). The germline CDR1 and CDR2 sequences are MDHEN and SYDVKM. Between the trimmed V and J ends, which lost 8 bases and 4 bases, there was a span of 15 bases. CDR3 length equals 13 residues. The chain's CDR3 is CASYGHFDYEQYF. In nucleotides, the CDR3 is TGTGCCAGCTATGGACATTTCGATTACGAGCAGTACTTC.

This chain uses TRBV9 with TRBJ2-1; TRBD2 matches at 8 bases. The CDR3 sequence is 15 residues long. V lost 0 bases to trimming and J lost 5 bases; unmatched junction nucleotides: 4. Germline CDR1 and CDR2: SGDLS and YYNGEE. In nucleotides, the CDR3 is TGTGCCAGCAGCGTAGGTGTCGGGAGGGACAATGAGCAGTTCTTC. This gives the protein CASSVGVGRDNEQFF.

The genes are TRBV10-3 and TRBJ1-2; 12 bases line up with TRBD1. This CDR3 has 14 amino acids. Germline-derived CDR1 and CDR2 are ENHRY and SYGVKD. J was trimmed by 4 bases and V by 5 bases; bases with no gene match: 2. The CDR3 DNA reads as TGTGCCATCAGTCCGGGACAGGGGGCCTATGGCTACACCTTC. The encoded protein is CAISPGQGAYGYTF.

Comments on this clone: A read error may account for a junction end that differs from germline. J is TRBJ1-5 and V is TRBV28, with 7 bases identical to TRBD1. The CDR3 has 12 amino acids. The germline V gene encodes CDR1 MDHEN and CDR2 SYDVKM. CDR3 region: CASTRQGSPRGF. In nucleotides, the CDR3 is TGTGCCAGTACGCGACAGGGATCCCCTAGGGGTTTT.

The V and J genes are TRBV5-1 and TRBJ2-5, with 7 bases that match TRBD1. In germline, CDR1 is SGHRS, CDR2 YFSETQ. V trimming: 0 bases; J trimming: 5 bases; junction bases outside the gene matches: 4. CDR3 length equals 14 residues. The DNA of the CDR3 is TGCGCCAGCAGCTTGGAGGGGGCGCGCGAGACCCAGTACTTC. Residues: CASSLEGARETQYF.

This clone was observed a handful of times. This chain connects TRBV9 to TRBJ2-3; 7 positions agree with TRBD2. The trim removed 4 bases at V and 0 bases at J, leaving 5 bases unmatched. CDR3 length equals 15 residues. CDR1 is SGDLS, CDR2 YYNGEE, per germline. In nucleotides, the CDR3 is TGTGCCAGCAGCAGGGACTACCGTAGCACAGATACGCAGTATTTT. This codes for CASSRDYRSTDTQYF.

This chain joins TRBV18 and TRBJ2-7; 10 positions agree with TRBD1. Per germline, CDR1 KGHSH and CDR2 LQKENI. This CDR3 region has 18 residues. Trimming took 6 bases from V and 2 from J; bases not matched to a gene: 16. As DNA, the CDR3 is TGTGCCAGCTCCCAGCTAGGGACAGGGGTTGGAGTAACCTACGAGCAGTACTTC. This codes for CASSQLGTGVGVTYEQYF.

This clone was seen just once. The rearrangement uses TRBV19 and TRBJ2-2, with 9 bases aligning to TRBD1. V shed 4 bases, J shed 5 bases, and the junction held 5 bases outside the gene matches. Germline V gene lookup returns CDR1 LNHDA and CDR2 SQIVND (reference sequence). CDR3 length: 15 amino acids. Written as DNA, the CDR3 is TGTGCCAGTAGTAAGGGACAGGGACGGACCGGGGAGCTGTTTTTT. Residues: CASSKGQGRTGELFF.

The chain uses TRBV16 and TRBJ1-1; D is unresolved. The CDR3 totals 13 residues. The ends were cut back, 4 bases at V and 4 bases at J, with 10 bases in the middle. Germline-derived CDR1 and CDR2 are KGHSY and FQNENV. Here the CDR3 reads CASSLEAGTEAFF. CDR3 nucleotides: TGTGCCAGCAGCCTGGAGGCCGGCACTGAAGCTTTCTTT.

This clone was picked up a small number of times. The chain recombines TRBV11-2 with TRBJ2-1; TRBD1 agrees at 7 bases. With 2 bases clipped from V and 10 bases from J, the junction kept 11 bases outside the gene matches. This CDR3 is built from 15 residues. CDR1 is SGHAT, CDR2 FQNNGV, per germline. The DNA of the CDR3 is TGTGCCAGCAGCTTAAATCTAGGGGGCACGGGGGAGCAGTTCTTC. This gives the protein CASSLNLGGTGEQFF.